The entry below gives a single T cell receptor beta chain sequence along with its context. This entry is derived from a study of radiotherapy plus CTLA-4 blockade in lung cancer. TCRdb keeps only in-frame clones here, not all; method: immunoSEQ multiplex PCR. The sample lists 45,000 to 60,000 clones, 75% to 85% seen once, with 6.5% to 10% in the top ten. The V gene's germline CDR1 is LNHDA and CDR2 SQIVND (reference sequence). The junction had 8 bases not matched to a gene; V was cut back by 3 bases and J by 7 bases. The CDR3 has 14 residues. This TCR derives from a human donor with non-small cell lung cancer who had a complete response to radiotherapy plus ipilimumab. This chain joins TRBV19 and TRBJ1-2, with 7 bases aligning to TRBD1. The sample here was peripheral blood, taken from a patient treated with radiotherapy plus ipilimumab. CDR3 sequence (DNA): TGTGCCAGTAGTATGTCAGGGGGGCTCCTTGGCTACACCTTC. Translated: CASSMSGGLLGYTF.